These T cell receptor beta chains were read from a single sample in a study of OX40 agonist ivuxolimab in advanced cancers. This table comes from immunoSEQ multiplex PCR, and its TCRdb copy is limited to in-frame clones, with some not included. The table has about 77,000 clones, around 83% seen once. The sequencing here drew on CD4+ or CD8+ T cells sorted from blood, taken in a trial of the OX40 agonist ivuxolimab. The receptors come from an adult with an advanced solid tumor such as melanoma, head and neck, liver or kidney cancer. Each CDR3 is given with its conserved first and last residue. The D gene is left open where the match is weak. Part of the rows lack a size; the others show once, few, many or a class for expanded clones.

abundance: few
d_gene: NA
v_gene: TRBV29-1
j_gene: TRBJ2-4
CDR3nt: TGCAGCGCAGCGGCGGAATTAGAGGCAAACATTCAGTACTTC
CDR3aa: CSAAAELEANIQYF

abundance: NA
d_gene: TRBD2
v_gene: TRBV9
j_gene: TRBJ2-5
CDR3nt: TGTGCCAGCAGCGCCGCGGGGCTAGCGGGGGGGCAAGAGACCCAGTACTTC
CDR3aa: CASSAAGLAGGQETQYF

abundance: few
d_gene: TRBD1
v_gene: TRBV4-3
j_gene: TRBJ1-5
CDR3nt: TGCGCCAGCAGCCTCGGAGCGGGACAGCTCAATCAGCCCCAGCATTTT
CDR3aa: CASSLGAGQLNQPQHF

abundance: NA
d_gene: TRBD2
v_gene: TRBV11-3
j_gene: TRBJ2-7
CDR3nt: TGTGCCAGCAGCTTAGAGAGAGTCGGGACTAGCGGGACCTACGAGCAGTACTTC
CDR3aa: CASSLERVGTSGTYEQYF

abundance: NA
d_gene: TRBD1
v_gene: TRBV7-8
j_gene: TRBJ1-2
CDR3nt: TGTGCCAGCAGCTTGCCCCTCTCGACAGGGGGCAGCGGTGGCTACACCTTC
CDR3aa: CASSLPLSTGGSGGYTF

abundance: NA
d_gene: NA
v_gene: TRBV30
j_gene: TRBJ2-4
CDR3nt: TGTGCCCATGAGGGTGGCGGGGACATTCAGTACTTC
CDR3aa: CAHEGGGDIQYF

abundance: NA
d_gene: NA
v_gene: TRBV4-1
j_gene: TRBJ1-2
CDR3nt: TGCGCCAGCAGCCATTACGGGGGCGGTAACTATGGCTACACCTTC
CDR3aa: CASSHYGGGNYGYTF

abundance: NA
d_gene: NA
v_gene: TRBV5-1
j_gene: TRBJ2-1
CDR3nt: TGCGCCAGCAGCTTGGGACAGGTTACGGATGAGCAGTTCTTC
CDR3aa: CASSLGQVTDEQFF

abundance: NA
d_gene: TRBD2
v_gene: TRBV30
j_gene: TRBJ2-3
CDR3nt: TGTGCCTGGAAACTAGCGGGATCCACAGATACGCAGTATTTT
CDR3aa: CAWKLAGSTDTQYF

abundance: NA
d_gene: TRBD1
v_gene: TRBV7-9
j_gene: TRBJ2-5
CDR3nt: TGTGCCAGCAGCTCTTACACAGGGGGCGCCGGGGAGACCCAGTACTTC
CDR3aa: CASSSYTGGAGETQYF

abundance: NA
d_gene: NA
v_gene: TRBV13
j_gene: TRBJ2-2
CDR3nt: TGTGCCAGCAGCCCCCGAGTGGGAAAAACCGGGGAGCTGTTTTTT
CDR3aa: CASSPRVGKTGELFF

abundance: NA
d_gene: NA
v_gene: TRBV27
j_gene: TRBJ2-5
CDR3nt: TGTGCCAGCATGGGGTACGGAGAGCAGTACTTC
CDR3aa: CASMGYGEQYF